The present entry profiles one T cell receptor beta chain with its context. No antigen is known for it. Sorting produced populations that all topped 95% purity. These data come from a study of beta chain features in type 1 diabetes. Study summary: The samples had 85 million to 140 million sorted cells examined in all. Broader study findings: For type 1 diabetes patients, VDJ junctions showed fewer insertions and more deletions.

CDR1 and CDR2 from the germline V gene are KGHSH and LQKENI. V gave up 2 bases and J gave up 2 bases; unmatched junction bases: 3. This CDR3 region has 15 residues. Expressed TCRB transcripts were sequenced after all isolated RNA was converted to cDNA. Regulatory, naive and central memory T cell samples averaged around 3.5 million reads. TCRdb's table, derived via immunoSEQ multiplex PCR, lists solely in-frame clones and lacks some. This sample has a few hundred thousand clones, with more than 11% found just once. Material: naive CD4+ T cells from blood. The rearrangement uses TRBV18 and TRBJ2-1; 7 nucleotides match TRBD1. This TCR came from a man younger than 45 in good health. The CDR3 region has the DNA TGTGCCAGCTCACCAACGGGACAGACCTACAATGAGCAGTTCTTC. Translated, it gives CASSPTGQTYNEQFF.